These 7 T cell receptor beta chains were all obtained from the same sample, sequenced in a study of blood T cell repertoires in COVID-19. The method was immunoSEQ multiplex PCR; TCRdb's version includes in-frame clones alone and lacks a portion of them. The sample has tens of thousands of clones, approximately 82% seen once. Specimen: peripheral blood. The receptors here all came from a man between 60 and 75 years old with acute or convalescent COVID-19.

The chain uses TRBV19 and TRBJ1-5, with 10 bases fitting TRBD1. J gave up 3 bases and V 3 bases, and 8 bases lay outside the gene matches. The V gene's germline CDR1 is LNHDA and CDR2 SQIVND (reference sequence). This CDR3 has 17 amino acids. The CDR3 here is CASSIRDRGSTNQPQHF. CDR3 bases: TGTGCCAGTAGTATCCGGGACAGGGGTTCAACCAATCAGCCCCAGCATTTT.

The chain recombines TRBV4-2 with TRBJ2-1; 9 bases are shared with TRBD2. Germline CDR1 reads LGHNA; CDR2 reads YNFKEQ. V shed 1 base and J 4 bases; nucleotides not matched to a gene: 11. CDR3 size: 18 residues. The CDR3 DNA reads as TGTGCCAGCAGCCAAGTGGTAGCGGGGGAGACACCGTACAATGAGCAGTTCTTC. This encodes CASSQVVAGETPYNEQFF.

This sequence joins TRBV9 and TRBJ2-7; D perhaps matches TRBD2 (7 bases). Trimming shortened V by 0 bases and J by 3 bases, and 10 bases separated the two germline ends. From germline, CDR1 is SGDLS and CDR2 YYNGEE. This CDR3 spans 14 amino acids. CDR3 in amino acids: CASSVGGGLYEQYF. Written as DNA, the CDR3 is TGTGCCAGCAGCGTAGGGGGGGGCCTCTACGAGCAGTACTTC.

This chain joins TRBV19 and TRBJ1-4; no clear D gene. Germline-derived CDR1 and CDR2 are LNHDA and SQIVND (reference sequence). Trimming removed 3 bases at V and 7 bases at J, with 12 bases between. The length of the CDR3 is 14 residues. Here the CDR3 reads CASSIGSLGEKLFF. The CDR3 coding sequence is TGTGCCAGTAGTATCGGGTCGCTGGGTGAAAAACTGTTTTTT.

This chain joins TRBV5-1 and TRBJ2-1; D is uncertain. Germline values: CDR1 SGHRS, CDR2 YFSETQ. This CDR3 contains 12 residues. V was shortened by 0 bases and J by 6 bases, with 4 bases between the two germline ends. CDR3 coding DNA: TGCGCCAGCAGCTTGGTTAGCAATGAGCAGTTCTTC. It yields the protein CASSLVSNEQFF.

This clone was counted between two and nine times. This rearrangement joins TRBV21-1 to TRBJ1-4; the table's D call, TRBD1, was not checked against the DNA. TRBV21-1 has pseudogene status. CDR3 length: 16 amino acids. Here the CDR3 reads CASNSLQGTTNEKLFF. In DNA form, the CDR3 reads TGTGCCAGCAACTCCCTACAGGGCACAACTAATGAAAAACTGTTTTTT.

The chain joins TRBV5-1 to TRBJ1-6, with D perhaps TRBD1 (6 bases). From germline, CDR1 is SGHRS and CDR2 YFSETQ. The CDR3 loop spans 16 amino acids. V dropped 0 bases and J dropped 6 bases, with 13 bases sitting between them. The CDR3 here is CASSLGDTRGNSPLHF. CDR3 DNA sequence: TGCGCCAGCAGCTTGGGGGACACGAGGGGTAATTCACCCCTCCACTTT.